The 4 T cell receptor beta chains below come from one sample, sequenced in a study of blood T cell repertoires in COVID-19. The data were produced by immunoSEQ multiplex PCR, yet TCRdb's version contains in-frame clones alone and is incomplete. The sample holds 60,000 or so clones, over 75% seen once. Sequenced input: peripheral blood. These receptors all come from a human donor with active COVID-19. The donor label of this sample is uncertain.

As to this clone: The junction and the germline gene differ at one end; a read error may be behind it. The V and J genes are TRBV7-7 and TRBJ2-5; D is perhaps TRBD1 (5 bases). The CDR3 length is 14 residues. Germline assignment: CDR1 SSHAT and CDR2 FNYEAQ (reference sequence). The DNA for the CDR3 is TGTGCTAGCAGCTTTAGAAAAGGGGCCGAGACCCAGTACTTC. Protein product: CASSFRKGAETQYF.

The gene calls are TRBV6-1 and TRBJ2-2; 8 bases fit TRBD2. Germline CDR1 and CDR2: MNHNS and SASEGT. The CDR3 is made up of 18 amino acids. V was pared by 2 bases and J by 2 bases, with 10 bases of the junction left unmatched. CDR3 amino acids: CASSERRGGVTNTGELFF. Written as DNA, the CDR3 is TGTGCCAGCAGTGAACGCCGGGGGGGGGTGACCAACACCGGGGAGCTGTTTTTT.

This clone was observed a few times. The chain uses TRBV15 and TRBJ2-3; 15 bases align to TRBD2. The CDR3 runs 17 residues. The ends lost 5 bases at V and 5 bases at J; junction bases unmatched: 8. Germline loops: CDR1 LNHNV, CDR2 YYDKDF (reference sequence). CDR3 DNA: TGTGCCACCAGCCGCGGACTAGCGGGGGGGCCCCTAGATACGCAGTATTTT. Protein: CATSRGLAGGPLDTQYF.

The CDR3 spells CATSDPSLGYGYTF. The CDR3 DNA reads TGTGCCACCAGTGATCCTAGTTTGGGCTATGGCTACACCTTC. The rearrangement joins TRBV24-1 to TRBJ1-2; D gene ambiguous. This CDR3 spans 14 amino acids. Per the germline V gene, CDR1 is KGHDR and CDR2 is SFDVKD. Trimming left V 3 bases short and J 4 bases short, with 11 bases between.